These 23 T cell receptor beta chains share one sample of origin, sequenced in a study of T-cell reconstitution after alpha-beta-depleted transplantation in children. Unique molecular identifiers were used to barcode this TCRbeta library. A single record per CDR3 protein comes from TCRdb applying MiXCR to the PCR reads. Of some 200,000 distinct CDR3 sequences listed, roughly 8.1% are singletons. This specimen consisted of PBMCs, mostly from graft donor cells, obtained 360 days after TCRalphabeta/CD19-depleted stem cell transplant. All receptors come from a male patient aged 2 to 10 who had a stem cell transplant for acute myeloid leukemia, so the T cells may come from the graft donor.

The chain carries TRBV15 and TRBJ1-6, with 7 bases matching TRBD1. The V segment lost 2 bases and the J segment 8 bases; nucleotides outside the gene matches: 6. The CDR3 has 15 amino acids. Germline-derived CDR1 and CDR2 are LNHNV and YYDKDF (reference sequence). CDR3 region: CATSRKRGLDSPLHF. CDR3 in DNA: TGTGCCACCAGCAGAAAAAGGGGGCTTGATTCACCCCTCCACTTT.

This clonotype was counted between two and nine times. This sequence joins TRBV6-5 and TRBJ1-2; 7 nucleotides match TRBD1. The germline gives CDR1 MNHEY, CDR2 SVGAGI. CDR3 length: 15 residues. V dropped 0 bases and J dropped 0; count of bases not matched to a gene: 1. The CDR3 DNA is TGTGCCAGCAGTTACTCTGGACAGGCTAACTATGGCTACACCTTC. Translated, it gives CASSYSGQANYGYTF.

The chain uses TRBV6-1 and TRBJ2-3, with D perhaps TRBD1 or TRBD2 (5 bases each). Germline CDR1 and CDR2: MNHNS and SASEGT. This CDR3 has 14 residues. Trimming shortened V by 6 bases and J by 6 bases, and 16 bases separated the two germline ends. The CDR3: CASRMGLEGDTQYF. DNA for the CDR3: TGTGCCAGCAGAATGGGGCTTGAGGGGGATACGCAGTATTTT.

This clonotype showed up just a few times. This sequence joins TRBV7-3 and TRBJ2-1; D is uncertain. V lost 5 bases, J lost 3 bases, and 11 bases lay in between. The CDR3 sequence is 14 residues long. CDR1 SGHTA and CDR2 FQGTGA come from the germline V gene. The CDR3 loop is CASSGPGGYNEQFF. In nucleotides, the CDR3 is TGTGCCAGCAGCGGTCCAGGTGGCTACAATGAGCAGTTCTTC.

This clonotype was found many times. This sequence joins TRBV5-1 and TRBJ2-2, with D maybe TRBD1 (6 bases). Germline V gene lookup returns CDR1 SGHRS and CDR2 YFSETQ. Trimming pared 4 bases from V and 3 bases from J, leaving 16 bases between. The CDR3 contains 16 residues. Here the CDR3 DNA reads TGCGCCAGCAGCCAAGTAACAGGGCTCTACACCGGGGAGCTGTTTTTT. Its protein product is CASSQVTGLYTGELFF.

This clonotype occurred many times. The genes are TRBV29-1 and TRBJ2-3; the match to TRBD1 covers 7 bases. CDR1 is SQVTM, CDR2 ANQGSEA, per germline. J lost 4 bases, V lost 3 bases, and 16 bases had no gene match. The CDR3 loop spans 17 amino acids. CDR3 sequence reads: CSVDSISTGAWADTQYF. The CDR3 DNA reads TGCAGCGTTGATTCTATATCAACAGGGGCCTGGGCAGATACGCAGTATTTT.

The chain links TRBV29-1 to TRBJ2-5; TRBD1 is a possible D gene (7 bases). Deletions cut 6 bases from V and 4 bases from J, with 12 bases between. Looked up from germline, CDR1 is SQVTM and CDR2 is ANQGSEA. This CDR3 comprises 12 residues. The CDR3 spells CSVNRGGETQYF. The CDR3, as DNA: TGCAGCGTCAACAGGGGAGGAGAGACCCAGTACTTC.

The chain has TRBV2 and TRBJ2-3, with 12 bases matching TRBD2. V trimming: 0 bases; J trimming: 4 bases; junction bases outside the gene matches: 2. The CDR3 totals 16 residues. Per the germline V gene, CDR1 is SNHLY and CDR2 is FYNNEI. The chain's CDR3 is CASSEARLAGADTQYF. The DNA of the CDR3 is TGTGCCAGCAGTGAAGCCCGACTAGCGGGAGCAGATACGCAGTATTTT.

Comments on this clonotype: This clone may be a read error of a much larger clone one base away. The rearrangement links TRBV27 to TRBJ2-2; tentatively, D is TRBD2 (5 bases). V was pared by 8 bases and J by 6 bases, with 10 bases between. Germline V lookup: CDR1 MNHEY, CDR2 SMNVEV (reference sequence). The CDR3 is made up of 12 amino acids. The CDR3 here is CASGVGAGELFF. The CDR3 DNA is TGTGCCAGCGGCGTCGGGGCCGGGGAGCTGTTTTTT.

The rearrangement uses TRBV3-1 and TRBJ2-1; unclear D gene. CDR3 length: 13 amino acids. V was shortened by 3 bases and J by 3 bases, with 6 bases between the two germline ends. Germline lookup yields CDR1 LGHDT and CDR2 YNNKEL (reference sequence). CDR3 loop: CASSHPLYNEQFF. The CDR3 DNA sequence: TGTGCCAGCAGCCACCCCCTCTACAATGAGCAGTTCTTC.

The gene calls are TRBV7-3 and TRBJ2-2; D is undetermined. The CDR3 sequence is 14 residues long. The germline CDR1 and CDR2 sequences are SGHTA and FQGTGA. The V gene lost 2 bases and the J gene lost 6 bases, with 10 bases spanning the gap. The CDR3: CASSLVREAGELFF. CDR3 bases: TGTGCCAGCAGCTTAGTAAGAGAGGCCGGGGAGCTGTTTTTT.

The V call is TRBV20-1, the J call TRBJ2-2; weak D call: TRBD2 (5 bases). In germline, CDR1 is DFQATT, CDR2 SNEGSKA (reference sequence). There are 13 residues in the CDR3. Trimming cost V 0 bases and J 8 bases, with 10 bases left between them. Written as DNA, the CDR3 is TGCAGTGCTAGAGAGCGGCTAGCTGGGGAGCTGTTTTTT. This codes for CSARERLAGELFF.

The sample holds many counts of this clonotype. This CDR3 reads CSASGETQYF. For the CDR3, the DNA is TGCAGTGCTAGTGGAGAGACCCAGTACTTC. The chain joins TRBV20-1 to TRBJ2-5, with D uncertain. Trimming pared 3 bases from V and 4 bases from J, leaving 3 bases between. This CDR3 region has 10 residues. The germline gives CDR1 DFQATT, CDR2 SNEGSKA (reference sequence).

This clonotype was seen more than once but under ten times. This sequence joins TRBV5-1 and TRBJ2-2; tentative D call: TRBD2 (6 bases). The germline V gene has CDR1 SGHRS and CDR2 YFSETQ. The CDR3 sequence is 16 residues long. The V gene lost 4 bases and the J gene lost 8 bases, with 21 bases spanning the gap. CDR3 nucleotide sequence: TGCGCCAGCAGCCCGGAGGGGACCCGGGGAACTGGGGAGCTGTTTTTT. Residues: CASSPEGTRGTGELFF.

The CDR3 DNA follows: TGTGCCAGCAGCTTTTTCTGGGGGAGGGGATTCTACAATGAGCAGTTCTTC. This encodes CASSFFWGRGFYNEQFF. The chain uses TRBV7-2 and TRBJ2-1; 7 bases are a match to TRBD2. CDR1 is SGHTA, CDR2 FQGNSA, per germline. This CDR3 spans 17 amino acids. Losses at the gene ends were 3 bases for V and 3 bases for J; bases not matched to a gene: 11.

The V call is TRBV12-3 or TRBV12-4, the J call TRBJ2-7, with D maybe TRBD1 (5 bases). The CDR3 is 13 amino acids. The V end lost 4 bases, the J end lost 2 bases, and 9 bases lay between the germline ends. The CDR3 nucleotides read TGTGCCAGCAGTTCCGACAGAGCCTACGAGCAGTACTTC. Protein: CASSSDRAYEQYF.

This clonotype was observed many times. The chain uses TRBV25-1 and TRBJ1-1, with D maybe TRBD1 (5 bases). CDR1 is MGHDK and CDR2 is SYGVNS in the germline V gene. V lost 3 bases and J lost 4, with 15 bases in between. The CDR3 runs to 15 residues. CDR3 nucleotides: TGTGCCAGCAGTGAGCCCGGGGCGCTGGGCACTGAAGCTTTCTTT. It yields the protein CASSEPGALGTEAFF.

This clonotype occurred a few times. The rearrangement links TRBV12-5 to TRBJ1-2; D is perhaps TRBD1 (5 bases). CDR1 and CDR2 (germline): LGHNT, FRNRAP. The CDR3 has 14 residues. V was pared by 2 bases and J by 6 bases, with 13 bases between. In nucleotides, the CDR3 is TGTGCTAGTGGTTTGCCCCAGACAGAGAATGGCTACACCTTC. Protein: CASGLPQTENGYTF.

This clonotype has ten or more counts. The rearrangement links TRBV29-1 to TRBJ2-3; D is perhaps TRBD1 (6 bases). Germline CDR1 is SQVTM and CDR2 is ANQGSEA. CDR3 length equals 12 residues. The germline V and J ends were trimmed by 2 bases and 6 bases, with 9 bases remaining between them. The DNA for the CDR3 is TGCAGCGTTGAAAAAACAGGGGATACGCAGTATTTT. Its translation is CSVEKTGDTQYF.

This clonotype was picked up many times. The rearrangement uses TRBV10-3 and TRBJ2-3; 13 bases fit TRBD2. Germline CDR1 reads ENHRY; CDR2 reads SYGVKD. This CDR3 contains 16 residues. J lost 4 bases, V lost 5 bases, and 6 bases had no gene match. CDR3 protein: CAISNSGLAGADTQYF. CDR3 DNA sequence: TGTGCCATCAGTAACTCTGGACTAGCGGGAGCAGATACGCAGTATTTT.

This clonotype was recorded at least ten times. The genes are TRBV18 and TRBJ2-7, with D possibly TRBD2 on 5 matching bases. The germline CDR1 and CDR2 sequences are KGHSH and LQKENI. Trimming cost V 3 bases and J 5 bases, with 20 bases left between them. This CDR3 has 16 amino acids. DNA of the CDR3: TGTGCCAGCTCACCTACCCTACTAGTAGGTGTGGACGAGCAGTACTTC. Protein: CASSPTLLVGVDEQYF.

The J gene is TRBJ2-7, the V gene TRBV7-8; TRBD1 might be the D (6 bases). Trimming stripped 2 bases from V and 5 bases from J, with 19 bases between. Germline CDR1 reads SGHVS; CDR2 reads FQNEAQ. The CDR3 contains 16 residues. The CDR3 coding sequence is TGTGCCAGCAGCTTATGGGAATCGTGGGGGCGCGACGAGCAGTACTTC. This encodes CASSLWESWGRDEQYF.

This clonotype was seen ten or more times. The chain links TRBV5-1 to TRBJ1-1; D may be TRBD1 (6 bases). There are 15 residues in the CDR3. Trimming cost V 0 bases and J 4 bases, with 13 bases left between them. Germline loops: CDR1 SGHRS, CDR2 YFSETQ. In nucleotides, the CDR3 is TGCGCCAGCAGCTTGGTGGCAGGGGAGGGCACTGAAGCTTTCTTT. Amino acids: CASSLVAGEGTEAFF.